This TCR beta chain was documented in a study of T-cell reconstitution after alpha-beta-depleted transplantation in children. Unique molecular identifiers were incorporated when the TCRbeta library was constructed. TCRdb reprocessed the PCR reads with MiXCR, giving one entry per CDR3 protein. The sample consists of 500,000 to 750,000 distinct CDR3 sequences, 10% to 15% of them appearing once. Germline CDR1 is SGHRS and CDR2 is YFSETQ. The V segment lost 0 bases and the J segment 6 bases; nucleotides outside the gene matches: 5. The CDR3 runs to 14 residues. Broader study findings: Counts and diversity of T cells one year after transplant came mostly from newly produced T cells. High day-60 TCRbeta diversity in some patients came from surviving recipient T cells and thymic progenitors. Roughly two months post-transplant, alpha-beta T cells reportedly originated from several hundred graft clones that had expanded.

This clonotype was seen repeatedly, ten times or more. As yet, its antigen is unknown. This sample comprised PBMCs, mostly from graft donor cells, obtained 360 days after TCRalphabeta/CD19-depleted stem cell transplant. The V call is TRBV5-1, the J call TRBJ2-7, with 8 nucleotides matching TRBD1. This TCR derives from a male patient aged 10-17 years who had a stem cell transplant for acute myeloid leukemia, so the T cells may come from the graft donor. The CDR3 region has the DNA TGCGCCAGCAGCTTGGTGGACAGGGCAAGCGAGCAGTACTTC. It encodes CASSLVDRASEQYF. Filled out from reference TRBV5-1 and TRBJ2-7, the complete variable domain reads KAGVTQTPRYLIKTRGQQVTLSCSPISGHRSVSWYQQTPGQGLQFLFEYFSETQRNKGNFPGRFSGRQFSNSRSEMNVSTLELGDSALYLCASSLVDRASEQYFGPGTRLTVT.